Presented here are 17 T cell receptor beta chains from one specimen sequenced in a study of cytomegalovirus exposure and HLA in healthy donors. The PCR made use of 60 Vbeta and 13 Jbeta primers. The assay was immunoSEQ multiplex PCR, and TCRdb's table has in-frame clones only and misses some. The sample contains 99,000 or so clones, 60% to 80% of which appear only once. Material for sequencing was PBMCs. All receptors derive from a man aged 25 to 40 in good health and CMV-seronegative.

This clone was observed a handful of times. The chain uses TRBV29-1 and TRBJ1-2, with D perhaps TRBD1 (6 bases). Trimming took off 6 bases at V and 3 bases at J, with 17 bases between the two ends. CDR1 and CDR2 from the germline V gene are SQVTM and ANQGSEA. This CDR3 spans 14 amino acids. The CDR3 sequence: CSVTKTGPDYGYTF. In DNA form, the CDR3 reads TGCAGCGTCACAAAGACAGGCCCAGACTATGGCTACACCTTC. The full variable domain, with the rest looked up from reference TRBV29-1 and TRBJ1-2, is SAVISQKPSRDICQRGTSLTIQCQVDSQVTMMFWYRQQPGQSLTLIATANQGSEATYESGFVIDKFPISRPNLTFSTLTVSNMSPEDSSIYLCSVTKTGPDYGYTFGSGTRLTVV.

V gene TRBV29-1 combines with J gene TRBJ1-2; D is unresolved. V shed 4 bases and J shed 5 bases, with 11 bases lying between them. In germline, CDR1 is SQVTM, CDR2 ANQGSEA. This CDR3 has 12 amino acids. The CDR3 bases are TGCAGCGTTGGACTGTCGGCTTATGGCTACACCTTC. Its translation: CSVGLSAYGYTF.

This rearrangement joins TRBV2 to TRBJ2-3; 9 nucleotides line up with TRBD1. V gave up 6 bases and J gave up 2 bases; unmatched junction bases: 3. This CDR3 contains 14 residues. Germline V gives CDR1 SNHLY, CDR2 FYNNEI. The CDR3 here is CASRIQGATDTQYF. CDR3 coding DNA: TGTGCCAGCAGAATACAGGGGGCCACAGATACGCAGTATTTT.

The chain employs TRBV10-3 and TRBJ2-3; 10 bases are a match to TRBD2. The CDR3 is made up of 16 amino acids. Trimming cost V 2 bases and J 7 bases; bases outside gene matches: 9. The germline V gene has CDR1 ENHRY and CDR2 SYGVKD. As DNA, the CDR3 is TGTGCCATCAGTGAGCCCCAGCGGGAGGGCCAAAATACGCAGTATTTT. It specifies CAISEPQREGQNTQYF.

V and J are TRBV11-2 and TRBJ1-2; 7 positions agree with TRBD1. With 1 base clipped from V and 7 bases from J, the junction kept 18 bases outside the gene matches. In germline, CDR1 is SGHAT, CDR2 FQNNGV. This CDR3 comprises 18 residues. The CDR3 loop is CASSLVRQGVVSFRGYTF. CDR3 nucleotides: TGTGCCAGCAGCTTAGTACGGCAGGGGGTTGTGTCATTCCGTGGCTACACCTTC.

This clone has just a few counts. This chain uses TRBV6-4 with TRBJ2-3; 7 bases align to TRBD1. After removal of 3 bases from V and 0 bases from J, the junction contained 0 bases not matched to a gene. Germline loops: CDR1 MRHNA, CDR2 SNTAGT. The CDR3 contains 14 residues. The CDR3 here is CASSEQGSTDTQYF. DNA of the CDR3: TGTGCCAGCAGTGAACAGGGGAGCACAGATACGCAGTATTTT.

The chain has TRBV19 and TRBJ2-7; 7 nucleotides agree with TRBD2. Germline V gives CDR1 LNHDA, CDR2 SQIVND (reference sequence). With V trimmed by 1 base and J by 6 bases, 15 bases remained unmatched. The CDR3 is made up of 17 amino acids. The DNA for the CDR3 is TGTGCCAGTAGTATAGGAAGTGGGGACTATCGTATTAGCGAGCAGTACTTC. Amino acid sequence: CASSIGSGDYRISEQYF. The whole variable domain, remainder taken from reference TRBV19 and TRBJ2-7, is DGGITQSPKYLFRKEGQNVTLSCEQNLNHDAMYWYRQDPGQGLRLIYYSQIVNDFQKGDIAEGYSVSREKKESFPLTVTSAQKNPTAFYLCASSIGSGDYRISEQYFGPGTRLTVT.

This chain connects TRBV6-5 to TRBJ1-1, with 8 nucleotides matching TRBD1. V trimming: 6 bases; J trimming: 1 base; junction bases outside the gene matches: 4. The germline CDR1 and CDR2 sequences are MNHEY and SVGAGI. This CDR3 contains 14 residues. This CDR3 reads CASSRGRANTEAFF. In nucleotides, the CDR3 is TGTGCCAGCAGCAGGGGGCGGGCGAACACTGAAGCTTTCTTT.

The chain employs TRBV5-6 and TRBJ2-7; D ambiguous. This CDR3 has 12 amino acids. V shed 4 bases and J shed 2 bases, with 7 bases lying between them. Per germline, CDR1 SGHDT and CDR2 YYEEEE. Written as DNA, the CDR3 is TGTGCCAGCAGCCTTACAGCCTACGAGCAGTACTTC. This sequence encodes CASSLTAYEQYF.

This clone was recorded a few times. The rearrangement joins TRBV5-1 to TRBJ2-1; TRBD2 matches at 11 bases. The V gene's germline CDR1 is SGHRS and CDR2 YFSETQ. J gave up 4 bases and V 3 bases, and 9 bases lay outside the gene matches. The CDR3 totals 17 residues. The CDR3 nucleotides are TGCGCCAGCAGCTACTACCCCGGGACTAGCGGTTACAATGAGCAGTTCTTC. It yields the protein CASSYYPGTSGYNEQFF.

The chain joins TRBV19 to TRBJ2-7; tentatively, D is TRBD2 (5 bases). Trimming removed 5 bases from V and 2 bases from J, with 13 bases in between. Looked up from germline, CDR1 is LNHDA and CDR2 is SQIVND (reference sequence). This CDR3 region has 14 residues. The CDR3 sequence: CASSLPGSPYEQYF. For the CDR3, the DNA is TGTGCCAGTAGTCTTCCGGGATCCCCCTACGAGCAGTACTTC.

The V and J genes are TRBV11-2 and TRBJ1-1; D may be TRBD1 (5 bases). V lost 2 bases and J lost 1, with 11 bases in between. The CDR3 totals 15 residues. Looked up from germline, CDR1 is SGHAT and CDR2 is FQNNGV. CDR3 sequence reads: CASSLIPGGNTEAFF. CDR3 DNA sequence: TGTGCCAGCAGCTTAATCCCGGGGGGGAACACTGAAGCTTTCTTT.

The chain combines TRBV7-2 with TRBJ2-5; 7 positions agree with TRBD1. Trimming removed 5 bases from V and 3 bases from J; junction bases left unmatched: 6. This CDR3 spans 14 amino acids. In germline, CDR1 is SGHTA, CDR2 FQGNSA. The DNA for the CDR3 is TGTGCCAGCAGCCCGAACAGGGGAAAAGAGACCCAGTACTTC. Translating it yields CASSPNRGKETQYF.

The V and J genes are TRBV5-5 and TRBJ2-5, with a possible D match to TRBD2 (7 bases). Germline-derived CDR1 and CDR2 are SGHKS and YYEKEE (reference sequence). Trimming stripped 3 bases from V and 4 bases from J, with 16 bases between. The CDR3 length is 15 residues. In DNA form, the CDR3 reads TGTGCCAGCAGCTCCATGACGGGGGGCGGAGAGACCCAGTACTTC. Translating it yields CASSSMTGGGETQYF.

The chain joins TRBV6-6 to TRBJ1-1; D not certain. The germline V and J ends were trimmed by 6 bases and 5 bases, with 7 bases remaining between them. This CDR3 region has 11 residues. In germline, CDR1 is MNHNY, CDR2 SVGAGI (reference sequence). CDR3 nucleotide sequence: TGTGCCAGCAGAAGGGAGACTGAAGCTTTCTTT. This translates into CASRRETEAFF.

This clone showed up just a few times. The J gene is TRBJ2-6, the V gene TRBV19; TRBD1 might be the D (6 bases). Germline V gene data show CDR1 as LNHDA and CDR2 as SQIVND (reference sequence). The ends were cut back, 5 bases at V and 2 bases at J, with 10 bases in the middle. The CDR3 totals 15 residues. This CDR3 reads CASSSRGAGANVLTF. In DNA, the CDR3 is TGTGCCAGTAGTTCCAGGGGTGCTGGGGCCAACGTCCTGACTTTC. The full variable domain, its missing parts supplied by reference TRBV19 and TRBJ2-6, is DGGITQSPKYLFRKEGQNVTLSCEQNLNHDAMYWYRQDPGQGLRLIYYSQIVNDFQKGDIAEGYSVSREKKESFPLTVTSAQKNPTAFYLCASSSRGAGANVLTFGAGSRLTVL.

The chain couples TRBV15 to TRBJ2-1, with D perhaps TRBD2 (6 bases). CDR3 size: 17 residues. CDR1 and CDR2 (germline): LNHNV, YYDKDF (reference sequence). V was trimmed by 1 base and J by 2 bases, leaving 15 bases between them. CDR3 sequence: CATSRVVGGSPYNEQFF. DNA of the CDR3: TGTGCCACCAGCAGAGTAGTGGGAGGCTCCCCCTACAATGAGCAGTTCTTC.